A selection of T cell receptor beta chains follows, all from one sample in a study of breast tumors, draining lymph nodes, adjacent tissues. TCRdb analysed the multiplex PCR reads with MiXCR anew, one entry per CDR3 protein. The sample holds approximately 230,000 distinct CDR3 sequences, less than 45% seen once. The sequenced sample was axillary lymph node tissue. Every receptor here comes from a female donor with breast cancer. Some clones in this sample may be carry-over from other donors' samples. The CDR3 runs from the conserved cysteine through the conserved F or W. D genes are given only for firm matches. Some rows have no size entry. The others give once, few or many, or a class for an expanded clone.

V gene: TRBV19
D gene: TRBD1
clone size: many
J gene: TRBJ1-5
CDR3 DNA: TGTGCCAGTAGCCGACAGGGTGTTCTGAGTCAGCCCCAGCATTTT
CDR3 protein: CASSRQGVLSQPQHF

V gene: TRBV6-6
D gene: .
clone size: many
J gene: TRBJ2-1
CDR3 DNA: TGTGCCAGCCCCTCTGGGGGGACCTACAATGAGCAGTTCTTC
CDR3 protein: CASPSGGTYNEQFF

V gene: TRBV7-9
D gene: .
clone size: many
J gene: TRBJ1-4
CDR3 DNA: TGTGCCAGCAGCTTTGGAACGGGACTGTGGGAAAAACTGTTTTTT
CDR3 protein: CASSFGTGLWEKLFF

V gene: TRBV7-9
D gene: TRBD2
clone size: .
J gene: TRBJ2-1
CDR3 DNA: TGTGCCAGCAGCTATGACCCACTAGCGGGAGGGGGCAATGAGCAGTTCTTC
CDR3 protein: CASSYDPLAGGGNEQFF

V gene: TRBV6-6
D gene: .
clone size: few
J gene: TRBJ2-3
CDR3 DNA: TGTGCCAGCAGTTACAATCTAAAAGCGGGAGATACGCAGTATTTT
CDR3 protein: CASSYNLKAGDTQYF

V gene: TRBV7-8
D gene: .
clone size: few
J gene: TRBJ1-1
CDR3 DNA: TGTGCCAGCAGCCCGGGACGGTGGACTGAAGCTTTCTTT
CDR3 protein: CASSPGRWTEAFF

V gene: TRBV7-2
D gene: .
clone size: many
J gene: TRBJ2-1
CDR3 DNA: TGTGCCAGCAGCCAGGTGACAGGAAATGAGCAGTTCTTC
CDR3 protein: CASSQVTGNEQFF

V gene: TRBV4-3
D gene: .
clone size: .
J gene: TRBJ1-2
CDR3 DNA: TGCGCCAGCAGCCAAAGGGGGTCGAGAGTCTATGGCTACACCTTC
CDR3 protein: CASSQRGSRVYGYTF

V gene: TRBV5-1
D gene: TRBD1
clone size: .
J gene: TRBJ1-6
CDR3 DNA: TGCGCCAGCAGCTCGGGACAGGGTAGTTCCCCCCTCCACTTT
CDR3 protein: CASSSGQGSSPLHF

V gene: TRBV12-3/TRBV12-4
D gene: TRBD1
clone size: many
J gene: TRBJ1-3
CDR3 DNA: TGTGCCAGCAGTTTAAAAGACCCGGGACAGGGGGCCGGAAACACCATATATTTT
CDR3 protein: CASSLKDPGQGAGNTIYF

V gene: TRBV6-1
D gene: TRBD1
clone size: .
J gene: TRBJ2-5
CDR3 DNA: TGTGCCAGCAGGCCGGGACAGGAGACCCAGTACTTC
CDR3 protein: CASRPGQETQYF

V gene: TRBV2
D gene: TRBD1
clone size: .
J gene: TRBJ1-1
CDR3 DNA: TGTGCCAGCAGTGTTGGAGACAGGGGGCGATCTGAAGCTTTCTTT
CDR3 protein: CASSVGDRGRSEAFF

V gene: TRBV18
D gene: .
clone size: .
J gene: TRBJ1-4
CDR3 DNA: TGTGCCAGCTCTTCCGCGTTGATGGATGAAAAACTGTTTTTT
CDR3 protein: CASSSALMDEKLFF

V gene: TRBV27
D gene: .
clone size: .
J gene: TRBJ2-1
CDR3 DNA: TGTGCCAGCAGAACGATAACCCCCTCGGTTGGTGAGCAGTTCTTC
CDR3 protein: CASRTITPSVGEQFF

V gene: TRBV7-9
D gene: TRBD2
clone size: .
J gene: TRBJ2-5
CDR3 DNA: TGTGCCAGCAGCCGTCAGCGGGGGGGCGGGGAGACCCATTACTTC
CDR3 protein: CASSRQRGGGETHYF

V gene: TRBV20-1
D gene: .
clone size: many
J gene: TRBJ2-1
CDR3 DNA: TGCAGTGCCCCAGACCGGGGAAGGTCATTGGATGAGCAGTTCTTC
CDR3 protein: CSAPDRGRSLDEQFF

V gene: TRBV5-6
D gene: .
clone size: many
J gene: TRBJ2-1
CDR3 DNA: TGTGCCAGCAGCCGTGGACACAGCTCCTACAATGAGCAGTTCTTC
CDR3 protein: CASSRGHSSYNEQFF

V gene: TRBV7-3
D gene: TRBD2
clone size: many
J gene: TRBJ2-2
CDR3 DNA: TGTGCCAGCAGCTTAGGTCTCCTAGCGGGAGCCCCCACCGGGGAGCTGTTTTTT
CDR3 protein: CASSLGLLAGAPTGELFF

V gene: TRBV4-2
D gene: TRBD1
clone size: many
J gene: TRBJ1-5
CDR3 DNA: TGTGCCAGCAGCCAGACAGGGGGTAGCAATCAGCCCCAGCATTTT
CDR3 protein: CASSQTGGSNQPQHF

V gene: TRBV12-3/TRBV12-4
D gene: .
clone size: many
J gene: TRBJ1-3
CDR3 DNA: TGTGCCATCAGGCGGGGAAACACCATATATTTT
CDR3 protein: CAIRRGNTIYF

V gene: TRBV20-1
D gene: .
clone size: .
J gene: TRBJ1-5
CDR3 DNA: TGCAGTGCTAGAAGAGGGAATAGCAATCAGCCCCAGCATTTT
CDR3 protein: CSARRGNSNQPQHF

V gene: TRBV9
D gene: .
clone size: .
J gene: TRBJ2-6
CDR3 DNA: TGTGCCAGCAGCGTGCTACAGGACACCGGGGCCAACGTCCTGACTTTC
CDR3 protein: CASSVLQDTGANVLTF

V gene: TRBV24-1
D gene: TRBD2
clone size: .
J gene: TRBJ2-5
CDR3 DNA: TGTGCCACCAGTGACCCTGGGACTAGCGGGGGGGCCTCCCAAGAGACCCAGTACTTC
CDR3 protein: CATSDPGTSGGASQETQYF

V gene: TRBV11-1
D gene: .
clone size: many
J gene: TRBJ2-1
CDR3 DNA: TGTGCCAGCAGCTTAGCTCGGCTTGGGGGTGAGCAGTTCTTC
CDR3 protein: CASSLARLGGEQFF

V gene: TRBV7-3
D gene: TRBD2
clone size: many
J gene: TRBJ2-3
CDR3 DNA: TGTGCCAGCAGCCCCCACCGACTAGCGGGGGGGCGCACAGATACGCAGTATTTT
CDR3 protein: CASSPHRLAGGRTDTQYF

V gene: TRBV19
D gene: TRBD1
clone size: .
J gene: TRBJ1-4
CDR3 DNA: TGTGCCAGTAGTATAGGTCCCGGGACAGGTCCTAATGAAAAACTGTTTTTT
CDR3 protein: CASSIGPGTGPNEKLFF

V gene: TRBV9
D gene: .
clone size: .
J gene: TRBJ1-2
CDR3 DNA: TGTGCCAGCACAACCCAGGGGCGAACTGGCTACACCTTC
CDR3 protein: CASTTQGRTGYTF

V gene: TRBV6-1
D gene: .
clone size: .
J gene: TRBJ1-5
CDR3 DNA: TGTGCCAGCAGTGCGCGGGCAGATAGGGGCAATCAGCCCCAGCATTTT
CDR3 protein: CASSARADRGNQPQHF

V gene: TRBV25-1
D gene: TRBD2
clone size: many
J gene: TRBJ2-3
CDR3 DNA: TGTGCCAGCAGTGAAGGGACTAGCGGCAGCACAGATACGCAGTATTTT
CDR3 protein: CASSEGTSGSTDTQYF

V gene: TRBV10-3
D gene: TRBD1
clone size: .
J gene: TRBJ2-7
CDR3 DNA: TGTGCCACCATCCGACAGGGTGGCGAGCAGTACTTC
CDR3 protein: CATIRQGGEQYF

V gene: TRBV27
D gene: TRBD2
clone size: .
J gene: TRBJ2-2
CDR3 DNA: TGTGCCACCGGAGGCGGGGGGACCAACACCGGGGAGCTGTTTTTT
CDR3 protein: CATGGGGTNTGELFF

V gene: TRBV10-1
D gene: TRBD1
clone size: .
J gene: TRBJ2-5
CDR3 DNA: TGCGCCAGCAACCCGACAGGGGGATCGGAGACCCAGTACTTC
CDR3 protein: CASNPTGGSETQYF

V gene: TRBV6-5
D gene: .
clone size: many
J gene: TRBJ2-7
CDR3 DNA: TGTGCCAGCAGTTATGAGGGTAGGTCCTTTTACGAGCAGTACTTC
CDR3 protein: CASSYEGRSFYEQYF

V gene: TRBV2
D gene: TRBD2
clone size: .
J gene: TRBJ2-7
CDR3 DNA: TGTGCCAGCAGCGTAGAGGCTAGCGGCGCCTACGAGCAGTACTTC
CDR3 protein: CASSVEASGAYEQYF

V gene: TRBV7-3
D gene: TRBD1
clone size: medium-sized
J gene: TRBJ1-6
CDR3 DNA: TGTGCCAGCAGGTCGGGACAGACTAATTCACCCCTCCACTTT
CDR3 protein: CASRSGQTNSPLHF

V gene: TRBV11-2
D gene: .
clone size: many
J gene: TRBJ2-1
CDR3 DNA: TGTGCCAGCAGCTCTAGCGTCATCCGGGACTCCAGGGAGATTGAGCAGTTCTTC
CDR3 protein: CASSSSVIRDSREIEQFF

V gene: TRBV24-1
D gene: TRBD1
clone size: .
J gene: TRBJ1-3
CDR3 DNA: TGCAGTGCTAGCGGACAGGGACAGTACTCTGGAAACACCATATATTTT
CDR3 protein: CSASGQGQYSGNTIYF

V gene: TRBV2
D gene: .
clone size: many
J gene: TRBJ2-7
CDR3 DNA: TGTGCCAGCAGTGTACAGGGTACCTACGAGCAGTACTTC
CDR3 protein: CASSVQGTYEQYF

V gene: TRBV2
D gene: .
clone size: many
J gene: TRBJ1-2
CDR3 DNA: TGTGCCAGCAGTGATCAGGTTGATGGCTACACCTTC
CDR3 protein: CASSDQVDGYTF

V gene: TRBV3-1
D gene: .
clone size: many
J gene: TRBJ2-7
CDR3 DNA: TGTGCCAGCAGCGTTAGCGCCTACGAGCAGTACTTC
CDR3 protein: CASSVSAYEQYF

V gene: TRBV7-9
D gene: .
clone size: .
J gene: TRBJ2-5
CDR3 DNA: TGTGCCAGCAGCCCCCGGACAGCCTTC
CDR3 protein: CASSPRTAF

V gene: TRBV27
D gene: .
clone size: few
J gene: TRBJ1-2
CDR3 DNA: TGTGCCAGCAGTCTTGCAGGGGCGCGGAACTATGGCTACACCTTC
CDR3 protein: CASSLAGARNYGYTF

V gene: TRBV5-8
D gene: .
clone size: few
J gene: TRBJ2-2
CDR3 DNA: TGTGCCAGCAGCTTGGGGGGAGGCGACACCGGGGAGCTGTTTTTT
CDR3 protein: CASSLGGGDTGELFF

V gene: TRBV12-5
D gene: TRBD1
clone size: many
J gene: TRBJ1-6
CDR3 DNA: TGTGCTAGTGGTTTGGACGACAGGGGAAATTCACCCCTCCACTTT
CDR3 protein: CASGLDDRGNSPLHF

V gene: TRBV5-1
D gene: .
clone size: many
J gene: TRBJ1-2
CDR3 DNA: TGCGCCAGCAGCACTGCACGGGACTTTTCTGGCTACACCTTC
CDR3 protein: CASSTARDFSGYTF

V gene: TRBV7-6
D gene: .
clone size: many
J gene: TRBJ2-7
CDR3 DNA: TGTGCCAGCAGCATCGACACCTACGAGCAGTACTTC
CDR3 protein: CASSIDTYEQYF

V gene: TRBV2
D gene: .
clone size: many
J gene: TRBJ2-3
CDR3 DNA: TGTGCCAGCAGCCAAGAGGGGTTGTCAGATACGCAGTATTTT
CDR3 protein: CASSQEGLSDTQYF

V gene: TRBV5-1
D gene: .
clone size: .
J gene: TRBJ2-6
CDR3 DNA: TGCGCCAGCAGCTTGGACAGGGTGGCCTCTGGGGCCAACGTCCTGACTTTC
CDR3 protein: CASSLDRVASGANVLTF

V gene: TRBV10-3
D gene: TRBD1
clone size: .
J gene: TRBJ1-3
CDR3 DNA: TGTGCCATCAGCTCGACAGGGTTCGGAAACACCATATATTTT
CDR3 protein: CAISSTGFGNTIYF

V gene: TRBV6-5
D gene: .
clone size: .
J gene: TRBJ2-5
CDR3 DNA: TGTGCCAGCAGTCCCGGAATTGGGACCCAGTACTTC
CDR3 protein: CASSPGIGTQYF

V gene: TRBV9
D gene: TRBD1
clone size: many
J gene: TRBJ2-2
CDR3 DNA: TGTGCCAGCAGCGTAGGGACAGGGAGAGCGAACGGGGAGCTGTTTTTT
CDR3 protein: CASSVGTGRANGELFF

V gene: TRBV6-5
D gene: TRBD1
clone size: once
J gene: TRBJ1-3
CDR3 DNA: TGTGCCAGCAGTGAAAGAGGGACAGGGGGCGCATTCCTTGGTCAGCACACCATATATTTT
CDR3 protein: CASSERGTGGAFLGQHTIYF

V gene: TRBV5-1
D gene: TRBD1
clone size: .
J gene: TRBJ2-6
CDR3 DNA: TGCGCCAGCAGCTTGGTACAGGGACAGGTGTCTGGGGCCAACGTCCTGACTTTC
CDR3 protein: CASSLVQGQVSGANVLTF

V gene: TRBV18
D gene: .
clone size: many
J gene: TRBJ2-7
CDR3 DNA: TGTGCCAGCTCACCACTTACAGGGAATGGCTACGAGCAGTACTTC
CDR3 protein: CASSPLTGNGYEQYF